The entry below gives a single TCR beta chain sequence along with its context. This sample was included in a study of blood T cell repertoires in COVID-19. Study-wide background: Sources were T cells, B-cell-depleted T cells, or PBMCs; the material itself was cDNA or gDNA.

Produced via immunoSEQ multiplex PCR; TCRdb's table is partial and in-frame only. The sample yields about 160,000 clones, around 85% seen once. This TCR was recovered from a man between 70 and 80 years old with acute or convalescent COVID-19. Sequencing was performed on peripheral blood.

The CDR3 sequence: CASSGGFSYEQYF. The CDR3, as DNA: TGTGCCAGTAGTGGCGGCTTCTCCTACGAGCAGTACTTC. This chain links TRBV19 with TRBJ2-7; D call uncertain. In germline, CDR1 is LNHDA, CDR2 SQIVND (reference sequence). Trimming shortened V by 5 bases and J by 0 bases, and 8 bases separated the two germline ends. The CDR3 consists of 13 residues. Full variable domain (outside the CDR3, taken from reference TRBV19 and TRBJ2-7): DGGITQSPKYLFRKEGQNVTLSCEQNLNHDAMYWYRQDPGQGLRLIYYSQIVNDFQKGDIAEGYSVSREKKESFPLTVTSAQKNPTAFYLCASSGGFSYEQYFGPGTRLTVT.